Listed below are T cell receptor beta chains from one sample, sequenced in a study of vaccination effects on CD4 cells after COVID-19. The repertoire was sequenced with immunoSEQ multiplex PCR; TCRdb's copy has only in-frame clones and lacks some. The sample carries 50,000 to 60,000 clones, nearly 80% recorded once. Their specific antigens are unknown. The starting material was CD4+ T cells from PBMCs cultured without peptide, obtained after COVID-19 vaccination. These receptors all stem from a human donor who received a COVID-19 vaccine. CDR3s include the opening cysteine and the closing phenylalanine or tryptophan. A D gene is named only where the DNA matches it firmly. Not all rows give a size; the values are once, few, many and, for expanded clones, a class.

J gene | clone size | V gene | D gene | CDR3 DNA | CDR3 protein
TRBJ2-5 | - | TRBV5-4 | TRBD2 | TGTGCCAGCAGCTTGATGTTAGCGGGGGTGCAATGGGAGACCCAGTACTTC | CASSLMLAGVQWETQYF
TRBJ2-3 | - | TRBV9 | - | TGTGCCAGCAGCGTAAGGGCAGATACGCAGTATTTT | CASSVRADTQYF
TRBJ2-7 | - | TRBV3-1/TRBV3-2 | TRBD2 | TGTGCCAGCAGCCAAGCATCCGGGCGGGGGGCCTCCTACGAGCAGTACTTC | CASSQASGRGASYEQYF
TRBJ2-1 | - | TRBV5-1 | - | TGCGCCAGCAGCTTGAACCTCGATGAGCAGTTCTTC | CASSLNLDEQFF
TRBJ1-2 | - | TRBV29-1 | - | TGCAGCGTTGGGAAAGGGATCCTCGAGAATAATGGCTACACCTTC | CSVGKGILENNGYTF
TRBJ2-3 | - | TRBV19 | TRBD1 | TGTGCCAGTAGTCCCGGGACAGTCACAGATACGCAGTATTTT | CASSPGTVTDTQYF
TRBJ1-6 | - | TRBV10-3 | - | TGTGCCATCAGTGAGTCCGGGGTGGGTAATTCACCCCTCCACTTT | CAISESGVGNSPLHF
TRBJ1-1 | - | TRBV11-2 | - | TGTGCCAGCAGCTTAGTCCACATCTACACTGAAGCTTTCTTT | CASSLVHIYTEAFF
TRBJ2-5 | - | TRBV30 | TRBD2 | TGTGCCTGGACTTGGGGGGGGAGGGGGACCCAGTACTTC | CAWTWGGRGTQYF
TRBJ1-5 | - | TRBV30 | - | TGTGCCTGGAGCACAGGCCCCAATCAGCCCCAGCATTTT | CAWSTGPNQPQHF
TRBJ1-1 | once | TRBV29-1 | - | TGCAGCGTCCCGGGCTCAGGCTCCCCATTT | CSVPGSGSPF
TRBJ2-5 | - | TRBV30 | TRBD2 | TGTGCCTGGAAAATGGCGGGAGACGTTGAGACCCAGTACTTC | CAWKMAGDVETQYF
TRBJ2-3 | - | TRBV29-1 | - | TGCAGCGTCCCGGGCCAGGGTTTGAATACGCAGTATTTT | CSVPGQGLNTQYF
TRBJ1-4 | - | TRBV7-2 | TRBD1 | TGTGCCAGCAGCTTAGTACCAGGGGGCAGAGCTAATGAAAAACTGTTTTTT | CASSLVPGGRANEKLFF
TRBJ1-1 | once | TRBV5-8 | TRBD1 | TGTGCCAGCCCCCAGGACAGGGGCGCTGAAGCTTTCTTT | CASPQDRGAEAFF
TRBJ1-2 | - | TRBV27 | TRBD1 | TGTGCCAGCAGGCGGACAGGGACCGGCTATGGCTACACCTTC | CASRRTGTGYGYTF
TRBJ2-5 | - | TRBV7-2 | - | TGTGCCAGCAGCTTAGCGGGGGGCCTAGGGACCCAGTACTTC | CASSLAGGLGTQYF
TRBJ1-6 | few | TRBV5-1 | TRBD1 | TGCGCCAGCAGCGTCGACAGGGCCGGGGGTTCACCCCTCCACTTT | CASSVDRAGGSPLHF